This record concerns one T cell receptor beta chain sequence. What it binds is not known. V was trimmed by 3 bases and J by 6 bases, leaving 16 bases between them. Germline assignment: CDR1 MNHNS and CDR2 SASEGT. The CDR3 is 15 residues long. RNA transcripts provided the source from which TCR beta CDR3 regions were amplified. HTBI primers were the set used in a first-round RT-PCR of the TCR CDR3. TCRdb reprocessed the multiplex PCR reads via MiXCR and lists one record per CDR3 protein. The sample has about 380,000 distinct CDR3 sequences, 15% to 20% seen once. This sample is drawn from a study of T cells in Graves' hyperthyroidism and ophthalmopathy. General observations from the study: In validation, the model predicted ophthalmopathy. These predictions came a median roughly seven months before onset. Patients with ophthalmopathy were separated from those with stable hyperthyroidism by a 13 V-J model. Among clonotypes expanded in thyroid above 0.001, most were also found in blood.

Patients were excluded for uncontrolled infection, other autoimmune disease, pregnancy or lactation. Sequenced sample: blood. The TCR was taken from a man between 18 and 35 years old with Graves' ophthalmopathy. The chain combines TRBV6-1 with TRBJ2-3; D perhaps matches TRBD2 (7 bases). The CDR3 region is CASSEGGGPTDTQYF. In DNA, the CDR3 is TGTGCCAGCAGTGAGGGGGGGGGCCCCACGGATACGCAGTATTTT.